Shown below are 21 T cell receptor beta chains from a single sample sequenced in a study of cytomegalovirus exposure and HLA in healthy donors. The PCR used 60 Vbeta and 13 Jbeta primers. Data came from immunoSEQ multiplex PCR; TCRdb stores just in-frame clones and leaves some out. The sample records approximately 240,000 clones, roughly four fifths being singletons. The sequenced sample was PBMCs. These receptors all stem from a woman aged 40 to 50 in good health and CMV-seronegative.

CDR3 nucleotides: TGTGCCAGCAACTTCGGGGACGAGCAGTACTTC. This translates into CASNFGDEQYF. The V call is TRBV6-5, the J call TRBJ2-7; a weak D match, TRBD2 (5 bases). CDR1 MNHEY and CDR2 SVGAGI come from the germline V gene. This CDR3 has 11 amino acids. Trimming took 7 bases from V and 5 from J, leaving 9 bases between them.

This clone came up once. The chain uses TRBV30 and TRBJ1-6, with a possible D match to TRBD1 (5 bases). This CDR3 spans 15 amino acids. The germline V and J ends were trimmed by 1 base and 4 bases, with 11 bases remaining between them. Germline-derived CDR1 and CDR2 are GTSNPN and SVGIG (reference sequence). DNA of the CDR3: TGTGCCTGGAGTGATGGGGGGGGTTATAATTCACCCCTCCACTTT. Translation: CAWSDGGGYNSPLHF.

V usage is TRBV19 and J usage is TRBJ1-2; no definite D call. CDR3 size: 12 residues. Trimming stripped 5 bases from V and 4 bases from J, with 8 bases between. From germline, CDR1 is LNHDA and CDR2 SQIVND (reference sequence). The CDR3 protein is CASSPGIYGYTF. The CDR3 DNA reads TGTGCCAGTAGTCCCGGGATCTATGGCTACACCTTC.

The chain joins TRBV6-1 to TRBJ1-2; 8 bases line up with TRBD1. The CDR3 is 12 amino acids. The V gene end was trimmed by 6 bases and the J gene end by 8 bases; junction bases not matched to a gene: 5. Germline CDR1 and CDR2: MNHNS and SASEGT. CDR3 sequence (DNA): TGTGCCAGCAGCGCACAGGGGGGCGGCTACACCTTC. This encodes CASSAQGGGYTF.

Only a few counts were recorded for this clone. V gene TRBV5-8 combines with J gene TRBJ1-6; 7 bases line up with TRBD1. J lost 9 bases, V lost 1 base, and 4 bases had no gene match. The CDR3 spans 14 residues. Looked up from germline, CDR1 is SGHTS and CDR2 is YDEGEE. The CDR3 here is CASSLLGGVSPLHF. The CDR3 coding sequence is TGTGCCAGCAGCTTGCTAGGGGGCGTTTCACCCCTCCACTTT.

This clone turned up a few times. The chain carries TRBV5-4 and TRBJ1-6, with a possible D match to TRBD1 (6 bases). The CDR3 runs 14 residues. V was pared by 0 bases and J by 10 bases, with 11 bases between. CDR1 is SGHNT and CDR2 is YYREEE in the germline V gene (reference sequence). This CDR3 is CASSLDRVGSPLHF. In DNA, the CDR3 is TGTGCCAGCAGCTTGGACAGGGTAGGATCACCCCTCCACTTT.

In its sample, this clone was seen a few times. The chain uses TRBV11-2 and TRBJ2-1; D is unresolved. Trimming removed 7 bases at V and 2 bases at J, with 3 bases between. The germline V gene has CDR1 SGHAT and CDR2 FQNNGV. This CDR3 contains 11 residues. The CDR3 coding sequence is TGTGCCAGCACCACCTACAATGAGCAGTTCTTC. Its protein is CASTTYNEQFF.

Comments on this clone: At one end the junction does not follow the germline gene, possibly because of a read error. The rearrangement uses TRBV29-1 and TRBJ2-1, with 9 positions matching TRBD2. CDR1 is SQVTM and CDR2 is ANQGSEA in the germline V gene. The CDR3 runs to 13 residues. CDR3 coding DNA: TGCAGCGTTGATGGCGGGGGGGCTAATGGGCAGTTCTTC. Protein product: CSVDGGGANGQFF.

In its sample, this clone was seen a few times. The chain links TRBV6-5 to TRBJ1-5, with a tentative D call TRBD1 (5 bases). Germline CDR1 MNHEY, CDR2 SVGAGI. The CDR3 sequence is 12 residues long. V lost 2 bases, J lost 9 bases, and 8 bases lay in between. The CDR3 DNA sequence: TGTGCCAGCAGTTACCTCGGGGGGCCCCAGCATTTT. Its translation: CASSYLGGPQHF.

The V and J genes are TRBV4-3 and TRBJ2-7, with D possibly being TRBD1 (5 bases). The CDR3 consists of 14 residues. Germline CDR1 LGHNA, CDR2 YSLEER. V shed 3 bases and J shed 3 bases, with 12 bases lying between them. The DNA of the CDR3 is TGCGCCAGCAGCCAGGACAAGGGGATCTACGAGCAGTACTTC. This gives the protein CASSQDKGIYEQYF.

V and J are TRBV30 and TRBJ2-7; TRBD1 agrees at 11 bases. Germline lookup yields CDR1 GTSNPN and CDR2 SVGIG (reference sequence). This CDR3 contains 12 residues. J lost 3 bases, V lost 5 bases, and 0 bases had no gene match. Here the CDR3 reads CAWGTGGYEQYF. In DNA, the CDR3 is TGTGCCTGGGGGACAGGGGGCTACGAGCAGTACTTC.

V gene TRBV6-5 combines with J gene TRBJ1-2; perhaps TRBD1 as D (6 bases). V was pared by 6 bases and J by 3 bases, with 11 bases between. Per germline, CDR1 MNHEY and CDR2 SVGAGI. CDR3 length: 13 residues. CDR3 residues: CASRPSGDYGYTF. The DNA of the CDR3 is TGTGCCAGCAGGCCCTCAGGGGACTATGGCTACACCTTC.

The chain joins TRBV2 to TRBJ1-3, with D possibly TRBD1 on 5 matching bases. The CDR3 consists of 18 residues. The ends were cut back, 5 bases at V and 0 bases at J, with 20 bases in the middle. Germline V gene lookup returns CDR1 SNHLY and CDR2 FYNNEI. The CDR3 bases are TGTGCCAGCAGTTATCCAGATCGGGGGATCGCCTCTGGAAACACCATATATTTT. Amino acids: CASSYPDRGIASGNTIYF.

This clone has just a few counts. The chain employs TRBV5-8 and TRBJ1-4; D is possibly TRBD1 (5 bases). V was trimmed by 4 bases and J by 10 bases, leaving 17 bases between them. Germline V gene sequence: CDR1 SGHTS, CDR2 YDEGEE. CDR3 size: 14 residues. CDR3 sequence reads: CASSHGHVERKLFF. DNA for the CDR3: TGTGCCAGCAGCCACGGACACGTAGAAAGAAAACTGTTTTTT.

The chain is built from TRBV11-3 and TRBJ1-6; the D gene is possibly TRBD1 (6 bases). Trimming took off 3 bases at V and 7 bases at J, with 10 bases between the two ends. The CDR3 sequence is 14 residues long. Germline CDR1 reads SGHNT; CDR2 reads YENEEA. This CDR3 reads CASSFDRRNSPLHF. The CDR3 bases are TGTGCCAGCAGCTTTGACAGGAGAAATTCACCCCTCCACTTT. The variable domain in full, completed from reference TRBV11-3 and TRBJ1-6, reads EAGVVQSPRYKIIEKKQPVAFWCNPISGHNTLYWYLQNLGQGPELLIRYENEEAVDDSQLPKDRFSAERLKGVDSTLKIQPAELGDSAVYLCASSFDRRNSPLHFGNGTRLTVT.

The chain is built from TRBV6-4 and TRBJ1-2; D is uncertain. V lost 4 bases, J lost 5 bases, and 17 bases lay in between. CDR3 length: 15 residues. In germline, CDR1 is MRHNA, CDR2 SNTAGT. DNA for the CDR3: TGTGCCAGCAGTGCCGACGGAGCCCTCGGGTATGGCTACACCTTC. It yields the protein CASSADGALGYGYTF.

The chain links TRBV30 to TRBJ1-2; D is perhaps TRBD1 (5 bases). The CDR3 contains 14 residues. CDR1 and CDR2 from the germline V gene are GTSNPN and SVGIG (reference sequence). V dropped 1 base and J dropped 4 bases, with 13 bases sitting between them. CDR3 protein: CAWSAQAGGYGYTF. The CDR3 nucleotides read TGTGCCTGGAGTGCCCAGGCGGGGGGCTATGGCTACACCTTC.

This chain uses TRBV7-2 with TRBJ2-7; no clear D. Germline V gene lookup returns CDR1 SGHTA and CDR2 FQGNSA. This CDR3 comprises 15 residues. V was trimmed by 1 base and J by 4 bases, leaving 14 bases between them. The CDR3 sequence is CASSLVGRGSYEQYF. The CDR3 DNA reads TGTGCCAGCAGCTTAGTGGGCCGTGGAAGTTACGAGCAGTACTTC.

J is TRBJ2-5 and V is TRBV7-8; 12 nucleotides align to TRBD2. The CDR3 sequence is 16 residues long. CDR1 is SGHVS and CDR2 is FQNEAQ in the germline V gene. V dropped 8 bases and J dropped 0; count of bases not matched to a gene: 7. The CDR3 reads CASRRLAGAYQETQYF. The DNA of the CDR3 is TGTGCCAGCCGACGACTAGCGGGGGCGTACCAAGAGACCCAGTACTTC. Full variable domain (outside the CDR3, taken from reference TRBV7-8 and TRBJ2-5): GAGVSQSPRYKVAKRGQDVALRCDPISGHVSLFWYQQALGQGPEFLTYFQNEAQLDKSGLPSDRFFAERPEGSVSTLKIQRTQQEDSAVYLCASRRLAGAYQETQYFGPGTRLLVL.

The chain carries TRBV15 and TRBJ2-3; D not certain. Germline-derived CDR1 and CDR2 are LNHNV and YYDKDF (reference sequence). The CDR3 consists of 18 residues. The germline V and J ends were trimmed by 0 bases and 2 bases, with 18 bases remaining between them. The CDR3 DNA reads TGTGCCACCAGCAGAGAGATATGGGCGAGCCCCCTCACAGATACGCAGTATTTT. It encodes CATSREIWASPLTDTQYF.

DNA for the CDR3: TGTGCCAGCAGCTTCGCCCGGAGCACTGAAGCTTTCTTT. Its protein product is CASSFARSTEAFF. The chain carries TRBV11-3 and TRBJ1-1; D uncertain. The CDR3 is 13 residues long. Per the germline V gene, CDR1 is SGHNT and CDR2 is YENEEA. V dropped 3 bases and J dropped 4 bases, with 9 bases sitting between them.